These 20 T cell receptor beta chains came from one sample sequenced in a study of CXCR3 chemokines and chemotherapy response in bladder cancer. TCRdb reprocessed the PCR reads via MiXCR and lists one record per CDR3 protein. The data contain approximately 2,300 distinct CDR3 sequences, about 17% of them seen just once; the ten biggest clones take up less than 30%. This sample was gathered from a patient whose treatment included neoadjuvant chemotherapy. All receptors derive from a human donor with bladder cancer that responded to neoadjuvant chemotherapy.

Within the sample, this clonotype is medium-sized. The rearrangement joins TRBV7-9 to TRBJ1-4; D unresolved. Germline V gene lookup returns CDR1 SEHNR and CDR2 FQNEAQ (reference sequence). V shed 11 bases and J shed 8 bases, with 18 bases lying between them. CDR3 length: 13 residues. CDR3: CAFPGTDGEKLFF. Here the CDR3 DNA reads TGTGCCTTCCCAGGCACCGACGGGGAAAAACTGTTTTTT.

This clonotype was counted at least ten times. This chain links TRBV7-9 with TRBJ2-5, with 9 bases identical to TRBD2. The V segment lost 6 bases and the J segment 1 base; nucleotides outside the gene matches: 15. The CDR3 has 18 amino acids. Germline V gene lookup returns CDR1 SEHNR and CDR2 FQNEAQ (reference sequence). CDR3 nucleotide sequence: TGTGCCAGCAGTAAATTGGGGAATCTAGCGGGGACCCAAGAGACCCAGTACTTC. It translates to CASSKLGNLAGTQETQYF.

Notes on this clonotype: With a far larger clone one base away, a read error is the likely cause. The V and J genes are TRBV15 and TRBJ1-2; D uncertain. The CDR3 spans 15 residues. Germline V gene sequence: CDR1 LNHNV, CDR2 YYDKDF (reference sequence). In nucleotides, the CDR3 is TGTGCCACCAGCATTCGGGAGGGCCTATGGGGTGAGCAGATCTTC. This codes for CATSIREGLWGEQIF.

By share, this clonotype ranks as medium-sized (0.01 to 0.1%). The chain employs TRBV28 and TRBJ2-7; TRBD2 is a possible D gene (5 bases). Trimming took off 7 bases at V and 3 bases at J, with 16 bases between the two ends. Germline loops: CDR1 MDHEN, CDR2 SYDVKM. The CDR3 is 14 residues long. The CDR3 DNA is TGTGCCAGCACCGAGGGATTCAGAGACTACGAGCAGTACTTC. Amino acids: CASTEGFRDYEQYF.

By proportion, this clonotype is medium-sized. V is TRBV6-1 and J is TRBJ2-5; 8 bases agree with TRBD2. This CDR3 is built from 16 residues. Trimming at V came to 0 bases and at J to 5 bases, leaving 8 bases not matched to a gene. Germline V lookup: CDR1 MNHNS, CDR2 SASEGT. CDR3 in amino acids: CASSEAFGTSWETQYF. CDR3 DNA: TGTGCCAGCAGTGAAGCGTTCGGGACTAGTTGGGAGACCCAGTACTTC.

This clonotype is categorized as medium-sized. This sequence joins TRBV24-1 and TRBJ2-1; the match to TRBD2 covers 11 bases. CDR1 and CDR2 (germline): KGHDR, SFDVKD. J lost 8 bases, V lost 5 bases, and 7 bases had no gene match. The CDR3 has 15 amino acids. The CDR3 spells CATSVIAGGVDEQFF. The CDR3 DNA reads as TGTGCCACCAGTGTTATAGCGGGAGGGGTCGATGAGCAGTTCTTC.

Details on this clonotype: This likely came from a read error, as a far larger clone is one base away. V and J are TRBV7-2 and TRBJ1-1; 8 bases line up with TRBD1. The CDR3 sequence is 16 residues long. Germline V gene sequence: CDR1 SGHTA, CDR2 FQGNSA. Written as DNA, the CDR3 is TGTGCCACCAGCACTGCGTGGACAGGGCTGAACACTGAAGCTTTCTTT. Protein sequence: CATSTAWTGLNTEAFF.

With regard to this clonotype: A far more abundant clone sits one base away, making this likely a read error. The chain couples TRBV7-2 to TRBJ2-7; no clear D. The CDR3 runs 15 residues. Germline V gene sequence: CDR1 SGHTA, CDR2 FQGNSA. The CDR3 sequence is CASSLATAGGYELYF. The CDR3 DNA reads TGTGCCAGCAGCTTGGCCACGGCAGGTGGCTACGAGCTGTACTTC.

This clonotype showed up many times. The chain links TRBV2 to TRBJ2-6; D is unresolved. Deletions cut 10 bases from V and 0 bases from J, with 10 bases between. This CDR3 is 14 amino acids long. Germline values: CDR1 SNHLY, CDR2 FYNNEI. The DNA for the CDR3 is TGTGCCACCACCGGGTCCTCTGGGGCCAACGTCCTGACTTTC. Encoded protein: CATTGSSGANVLTF. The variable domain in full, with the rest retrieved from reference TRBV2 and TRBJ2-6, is EPEVTQTPSHQVTQMGQEVILRCVPISNHLYFYWYRQILGQKVEFLVSFYNNEISEKSEIFDDQFSVERPDGSNFTLKIRSTKLEDSAMYFCATTGSSGANVLTFGAGSRLTVL.

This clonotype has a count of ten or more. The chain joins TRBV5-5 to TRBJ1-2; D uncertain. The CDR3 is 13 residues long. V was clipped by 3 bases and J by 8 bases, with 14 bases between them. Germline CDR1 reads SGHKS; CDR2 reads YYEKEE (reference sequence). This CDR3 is CASSSPPDVGYTF. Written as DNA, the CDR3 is TGTGCCAGCAGCTCCCCCCCGGATGTGGGCTACACCTTC.

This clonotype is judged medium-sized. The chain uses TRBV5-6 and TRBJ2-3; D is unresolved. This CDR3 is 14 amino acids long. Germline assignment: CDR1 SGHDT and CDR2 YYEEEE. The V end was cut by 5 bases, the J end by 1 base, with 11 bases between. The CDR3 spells CASRRRPGTDTQYF. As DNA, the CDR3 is TGTGCCAGCAGGCGAAGGCCGGGCACAGATACGCAGTATTTT.

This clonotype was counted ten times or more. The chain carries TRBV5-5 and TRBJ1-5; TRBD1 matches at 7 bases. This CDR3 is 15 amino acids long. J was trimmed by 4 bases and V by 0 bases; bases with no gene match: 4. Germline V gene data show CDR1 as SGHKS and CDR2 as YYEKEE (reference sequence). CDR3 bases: TGTGCCAGCAGCTTGGGGACAGGCTTTAATCAGCCCCAGCATTTT. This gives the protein CASSLGTGFNQPQHF.

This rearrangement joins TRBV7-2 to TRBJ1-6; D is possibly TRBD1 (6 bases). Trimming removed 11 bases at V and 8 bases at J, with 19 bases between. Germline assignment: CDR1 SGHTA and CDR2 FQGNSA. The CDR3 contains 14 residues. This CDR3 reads CAGQGGAPYSPLHF. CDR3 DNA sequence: TGTGCCGGGCAAGGGGGGGCGCCGTATTCACCCCTCCACTTT.

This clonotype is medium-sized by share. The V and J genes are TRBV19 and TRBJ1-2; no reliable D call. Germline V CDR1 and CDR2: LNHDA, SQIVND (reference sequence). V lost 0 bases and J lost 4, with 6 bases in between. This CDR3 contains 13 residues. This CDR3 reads CASSIDGTYGYTF. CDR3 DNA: TGTGCCAGTAGTATAGACGGCACCTATGGCTACACCTTC.

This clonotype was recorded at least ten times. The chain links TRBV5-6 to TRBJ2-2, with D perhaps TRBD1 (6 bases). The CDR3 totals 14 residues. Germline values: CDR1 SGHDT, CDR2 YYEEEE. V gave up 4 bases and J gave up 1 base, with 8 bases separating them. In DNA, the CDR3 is TGTGCCAGCAGCAGACAGGAGAACACCGGGGAGCTGTTTTTT. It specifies CASSRQENTGELFF. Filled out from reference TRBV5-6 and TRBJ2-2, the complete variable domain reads DAGVTQSPTHLIKTRGQQVTLRCSPKSGHDTVSWYQQALGQGPQFIFQYYEEEERQRGNFPDRFSGHQFPNYSSELNVNALLLGDSALYLCASSRQENTGELFFGEGSRLTVL.

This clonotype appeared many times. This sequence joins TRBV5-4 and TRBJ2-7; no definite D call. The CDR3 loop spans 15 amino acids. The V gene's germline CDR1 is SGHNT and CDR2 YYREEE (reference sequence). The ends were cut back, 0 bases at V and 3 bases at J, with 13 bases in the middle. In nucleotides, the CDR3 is TGTGCCAGCAGCTTGGCCACGGCAGGTGGCTACGAGCAGTACTTC. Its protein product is CASSLATAGGYEQYF.

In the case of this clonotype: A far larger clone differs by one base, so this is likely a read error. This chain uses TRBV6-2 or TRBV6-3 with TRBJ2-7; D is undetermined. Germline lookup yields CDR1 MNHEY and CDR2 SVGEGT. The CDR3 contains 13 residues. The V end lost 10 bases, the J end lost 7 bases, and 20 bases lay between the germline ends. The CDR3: CATLEMGLGEQYF. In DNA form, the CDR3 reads TGTGCCACGCTCGAGATGGGGTTGGGTGAGCAGTACTTC.

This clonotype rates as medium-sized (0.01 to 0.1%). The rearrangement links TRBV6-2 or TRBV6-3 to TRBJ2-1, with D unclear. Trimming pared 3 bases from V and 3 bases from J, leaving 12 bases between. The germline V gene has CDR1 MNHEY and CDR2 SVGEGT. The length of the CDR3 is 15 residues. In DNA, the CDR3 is TGTGCCAGCAGTTATGGCAATACCTACTACAATGAGCAGTTCTTC. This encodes CASSYGNTYYNEQFF.

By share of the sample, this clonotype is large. The CDR3 DNA is TGTGCCAGCACTGGGGGGCGCTTGATAGCCAAAAACATTCAGTACTTC. Amino acid sequence: CASTGGRLIAKNIQYF. The chain has TRBV19 and TRBJ2-4; D assignment may be TRBD1 or TRBD2 (6 bases each). Germline CDR1 reads LNHDA; CDR2 reads SQIVND (reference sequence). This CDR3 comprises 16 residues. Between the trimmed V and J ends, which lost 9 bases and 0 bases, there was a span of 18 bases. The full variable domain, with the rest looked up from reference TRBV19 and TRBJ2-4, is DGGITQSPKYLFRKEGQNVTLSCEQNLNHDAMYWYRQDPGQGLRLIYYSQIVNDFQKGDIAEGYSVSREKKESFPLTVTSAQKNPTAFYLCASTGGRLIAKNIQYFGAGTRLSVL.

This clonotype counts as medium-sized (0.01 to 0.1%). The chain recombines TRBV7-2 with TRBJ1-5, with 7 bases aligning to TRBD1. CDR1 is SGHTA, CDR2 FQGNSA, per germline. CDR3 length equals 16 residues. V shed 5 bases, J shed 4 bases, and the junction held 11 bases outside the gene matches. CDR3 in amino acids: CASSRTDRPINQPQHF. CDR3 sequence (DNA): TGTGCCAGCAGCCGCACGGACAGGCCGATTAATCAGCCCCAGCATTTT.